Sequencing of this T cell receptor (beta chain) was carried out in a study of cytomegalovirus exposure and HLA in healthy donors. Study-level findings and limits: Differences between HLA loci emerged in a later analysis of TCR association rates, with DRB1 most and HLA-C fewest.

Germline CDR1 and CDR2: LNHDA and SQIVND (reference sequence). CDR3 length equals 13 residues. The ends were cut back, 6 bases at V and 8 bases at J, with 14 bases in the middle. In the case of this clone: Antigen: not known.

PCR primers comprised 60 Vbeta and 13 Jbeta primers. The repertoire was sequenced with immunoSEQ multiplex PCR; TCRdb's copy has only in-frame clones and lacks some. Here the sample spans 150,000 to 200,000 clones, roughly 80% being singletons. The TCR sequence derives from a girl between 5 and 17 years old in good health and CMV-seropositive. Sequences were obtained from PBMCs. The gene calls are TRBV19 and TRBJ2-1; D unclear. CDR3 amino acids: CASSPPLGDEQFF. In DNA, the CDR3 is TGTGCCAGTAGCCCCCCTCTCGGAGATGAGCAGTTCTTC.